Listed here are 17 T cell receptor beta chains from one sample, sequenced in a study of graft-versus-host responses after intestinal transplantation. Libraries were prepared by immunoSEQ multiplex PCR; TCRdb keeps only in-frame clonotypes and omits some of them. The sample has over 90,000 clones, 91% seen once. Their specific antigens are unknown. The sample was unstimulated CD4+ T cells sorted from spleen or lymph node cells, taken before transplant. The receptors come from a human donor who was the organ donor for an intestinal transplant.

The chain is built from TRBV7-2 and TRBJ2-3; D uncertain. The CDR3 extends over 15 amino acids. CDR1 and CDR2 (germline): SGHTA, FQGNSA. Trimming took off 0 bases at V and 2 bases at J, with 9 bases between the two ends. The CDR3 nucleotides read TGTGCCAGCAGCTTAGCGGTGTTGGCCACAGATACGCAGTATTTT. As protein: CASSLAVLATDTQYF.

The chain carries TRBV23-1 and TRBJ1-1; D is uncertain. TRBV23-1 is an ORF for which the function is uncertain. The CDR3 spans 19 residues. V was cut by 0 bases and J by 2 bases, with 22 bases left in between. In DNA form, the CDR3 reads TGCGCCAGCAGTCAATCTGCAGGCCTTATTTGGCAATATAACACTGAAGCTTTCTTT. Protein product: CASSQSAGLIWQYNTEAFF.

The J gene is TRBJ1-4, the V gene TRBV27, with unresolved D. Germline CDR1 reads MNHEY; CDR2 reads SMNVEV (reference sequence). Between the trimmed V and J ends, which lost 5 bases and 13 bases, there was a span of 17 bases. This CDR3 has 13 amino acids. CDR3 in amino acids: CASSPMPVGGLFF. In DNA form, the CDR3 reads TGTGCCAGCAGTCCCATGCCCGTCGGAGGACTGTTTTTT.

The CDR3 DNA sequence: TGTGCCAGCAGTCTAGCGGGGAGCACAGATACGCAGTATTTT. This gives the protein CASSLAGSTDTQYF. The chain carries TRBV25-1 and TRBJ2-3; 9 bases are shared with TRBD2. V lost 5 bases and J lost 0; bases outside the gene matches: 0. This CDR3 has 14 amino acids. In germline, CDR1 is MGHDK, CDR2 SYGVNS.

The rearrangement links TRBV5-1 to TRBJ2-1; 8 bases agree with TRBD2. This CDR3 has 16 amino acids. Losses at the gene ends were 3 bases for V and 1 base for J; bases not matched to a gene: 6. Germline V gene lookup returns CDR1 SGHRS and CDR2 YFSETQ. CDR3 loop: CASSSLRGGSYNEQFF. The CDR3 nucleotides read TGCGCCAGCAGCTCCCTGCGCGGGGGGTCCTACAATGAGCAGTTCTTC.

This chain joins TRBV6-5 and TRBJ1-5, with D unresolved. The CDR3 spans 13 residues. The V and J ends lost 6 bases and 7 bases respectively, with 13 bases between them. Germline CDR1 MNHEY, CDR2 SVGAGI. The CDR3 DNA is TGTGCCAGCAGCCAGCTTGGAGGGCAGCCCCAGCATTTT. Translated: CASSQLGGQPQHF.

The chain uses TRBV4-1 and TRBJ2-1; 7 bases map to TRBD2. CDR3 size: 13 residues. Per germline, CDR1 MGHRA and CDR2 YSYEKL. J was trimmed by 10 bases and V by 5 bases; bases with no gene match: 8. CDR3 protein: CASSKRTSVEQFF. In nucleotides, the CDR3 is TGCGCCAGCAGCAAGCGAACTAGCGTAGAGCAGTTCTTC.

The chain recombines TRBV11-2 with TRBJ2-7, with a tentative D call TRBD1 (6 bases). Germline-derived CDR1 and CDR2 are SGHAT and FQNNGV. The CDR3 consists of 14 residues. V gave up 3 bases and J gave up 7 bases, with 16 bases separating them. Here the CDR3 reads CASSFQSTGKEQYF. The DNA of the CDR3 is TGTGCCAGCAGCTTCCAGTCAACAGGGAAGGAGCAGTACTTC.

This clone was observed a few times. The chain couples TRBV7-9 to TRBJ1-1; D not resolved. V was pared by 2 bases and J by 7 bases, with 11 bases between. The CDR3 is 13 residues long. The germline CDR1 and CDR2 sequences are SEHNR and FQNEAQ (reference sequence). The CDR3 region is CASSLREIHEAFF. Here the CDR3 DNA reads TGTGCCAGCAGCTTAAGGGAGATTCATGAAGCTTTCTTT.

This clone occurred once. The V and J genes are TRBV27 and TRBJ2-2, with D unresolved. There are 16 residues in the CDR3. Deletions cut 2 bases from V and 4 bases from J, with 14 bases between. CDR1 and CDR2 (germline): MNHEY, SMNVEV (reference sequence). This chain's CDR3 is CASSLGKTAFTGELFF. Written as DNA, the CDR3 is TGTGCCAGCAGTTTAGGTAAAACAGCATTCACCGGGGAGCTGTTTTTT.

This clone was detected a few times. The chain has TRBV7-9 and TRBJ1-2; the match to TRBD1 covers 10 bases. CDR1 SEHNR and CDR2 FQNEAQ come from the germline V gene (reference sequence). The trim removed 4 bases at V and 6 bases at J, leaving 8 bases unmatched. This CDR3 is built from 15 residues. CDR3 amino acids: CASSSTGGARDGYTF. CDR3 in DNA: TGTGCCAGCAGCTCGACAGGGGGCGCCAGGGATGGCTACACCTTC.

This chain joins TRBV10-1 and TRBJ1-1; tentatively, D is TRBD1 (6 bases). Germline CDR1 reads WNHNN; CDR2 reads SYGVQD (reference sequence). Deletions cut 0 bases from V and 3 bases from J, with 11 bases between. The CDR3 runs 15 residues. The DNA of the CDR3 is TGCGCCAGCAGTGAGTCGAACAGGGTCGACACTGAAGCTTTCTTT. It codes for CASSESNRVDTEAFF.

The chain couples TRBV6-5 to TRBJ1-5; 7 positions match TRBD1. The V and J ends lost 3 bases and 1 base, in that order; junction bases with no gene match: 3. The length of the CDR3 is 15 residues. Germline lookup yields CDR1 MNHEY and CDR2 SVGAGI. CDR3 bases: TGTGCCAGCAGTTATTACAGGGGCAGCAATCAGCCCCAGCATTTT. Encoded protein: CASSYYRGSNQPQHF.

The V call is TRBV5-5, the J call TRBJ2-2; 9 nucleotides match TRBD1. Trimming removed 4 bases from V and 3 bases from J; junction bases left unmatched: 1. CDR3 length equals 14 residues. Germline CDR1 SGHKS, CDR2 YYEKEE (reference sequence). The CDR3: CASSRDRDTGELFF. In DNA, the CDR3 is TGTGCCAGCAGCCGGGACAGGGACACCGGGGAGCTGTTTTTT.

The chain has TRBV18 and TRBJ2-7; weak D call: TRBD1 (6 bases). From germline, CDR1 is KGHSH and CDR2 LQKENI. There are 13 residues in the CDR3. V lost 4 bases, J lost 6 bases, and 13 bases lay in between. This CDR3 reads CASSLLQGAEQYF. In DNA, the CDR3 is TGTGCCAGCTCACTTTTACAGGGAGCCGAGCAGTACTTC.

The J gene is TRBJ2-5, the V gene TRBV4-2, with 9 nucleotides matching TRBD2. CDR3 size: 16 residues. V gave up 1 base and J gave up 0 bases; unmatched junction bases: 3. The germline V gene has CDR1 LGHNA and CDR2 YNFKEQ. CDR3 in DNA: TGTGCCAGCAGCCAAGGGAGCGGGGGGTACCAAGAGACCCAGTACTTC. It yields the protein CASSQGSGGYQETQYF.

The CDR3 nucleotides are TGCGCCAGCAGCTTGGTCCCGGGGGGGATGAACACTGAAGCTTTCTTT. Protein product: CASSLVPGGMNTEAFF. The chain uses TRBV5-1 and TRBJ1-1, with a possible D match to TRBD1 (5 bases). This CDR3 has 16 amino acids. Looked up from germline, CDR1 is SGHRS and CDR2 is YFSETQ. V lost 0 bases and J 0 bases, leaving 12 bases between the germline ends.